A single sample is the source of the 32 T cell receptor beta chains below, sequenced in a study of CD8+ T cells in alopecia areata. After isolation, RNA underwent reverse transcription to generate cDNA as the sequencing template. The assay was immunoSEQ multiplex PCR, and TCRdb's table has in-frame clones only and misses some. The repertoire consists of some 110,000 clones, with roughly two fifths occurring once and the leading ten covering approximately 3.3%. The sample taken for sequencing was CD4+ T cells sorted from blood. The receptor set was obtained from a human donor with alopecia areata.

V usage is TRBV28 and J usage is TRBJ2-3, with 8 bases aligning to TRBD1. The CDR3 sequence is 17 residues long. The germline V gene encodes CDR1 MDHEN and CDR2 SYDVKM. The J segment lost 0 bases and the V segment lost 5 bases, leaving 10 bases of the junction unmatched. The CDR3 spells CASSLYQGAPSTDTQYF. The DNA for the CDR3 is TGTGCCAGCAGTCTATATCAGGGGGCACCTAGCACAGATACGCAGTATTTT.

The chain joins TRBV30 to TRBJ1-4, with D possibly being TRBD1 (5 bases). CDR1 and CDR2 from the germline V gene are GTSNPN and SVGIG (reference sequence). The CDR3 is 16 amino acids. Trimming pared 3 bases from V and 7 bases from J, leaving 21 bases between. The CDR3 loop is CAWSLGDAALGEKLFF. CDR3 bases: TGTGCCTGGAGCCTCGGGGACGCGGCCCTTGGTGAAAAACTGTTTTTT.

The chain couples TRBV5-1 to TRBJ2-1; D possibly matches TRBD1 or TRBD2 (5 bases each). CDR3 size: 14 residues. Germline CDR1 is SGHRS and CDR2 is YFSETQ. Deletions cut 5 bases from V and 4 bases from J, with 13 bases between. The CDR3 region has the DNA TGCGCCAGCAGGGGGGACGGGACGTACAATGAGCAGTTCTTC. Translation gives CASRGDGTYNEQFF.

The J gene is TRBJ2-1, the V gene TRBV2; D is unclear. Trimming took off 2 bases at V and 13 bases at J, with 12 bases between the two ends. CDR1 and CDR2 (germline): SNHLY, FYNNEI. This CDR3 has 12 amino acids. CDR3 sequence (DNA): TGTGCCAGCAGTGAAAACCGGCCCCCCCAGTTCTTC. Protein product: CASSENRPPQFF.

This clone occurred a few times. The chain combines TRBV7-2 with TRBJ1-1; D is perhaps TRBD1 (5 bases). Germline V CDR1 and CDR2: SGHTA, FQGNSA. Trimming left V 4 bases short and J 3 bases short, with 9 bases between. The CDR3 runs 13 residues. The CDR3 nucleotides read TGTGCCAGCAGCTACTCGGGGGACACTGAAGCTTTCTTT. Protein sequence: CASSYSGDTEAFF.

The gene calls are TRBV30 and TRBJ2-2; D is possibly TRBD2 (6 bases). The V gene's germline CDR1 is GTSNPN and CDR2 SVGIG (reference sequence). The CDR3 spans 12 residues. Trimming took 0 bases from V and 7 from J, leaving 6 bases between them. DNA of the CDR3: TGTGCCTGGAGTGTGGGGGGCGGGGAGCTGTTTTTT. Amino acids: CAWSVGGGELFF.

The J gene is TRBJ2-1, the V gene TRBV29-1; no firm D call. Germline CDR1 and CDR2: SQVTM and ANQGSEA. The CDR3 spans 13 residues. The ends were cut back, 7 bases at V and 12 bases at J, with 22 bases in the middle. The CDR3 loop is CSAQRELSSGQFF. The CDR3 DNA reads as TGCAGCGCCCAAAGAGAGCTTTCAAGTGGGCAGTTCTTC.

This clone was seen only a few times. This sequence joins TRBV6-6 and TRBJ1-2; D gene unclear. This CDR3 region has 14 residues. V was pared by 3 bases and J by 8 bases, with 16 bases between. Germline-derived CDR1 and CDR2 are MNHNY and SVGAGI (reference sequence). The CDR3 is CASSYRSGGYGYTF. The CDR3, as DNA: TGTGCCAGCAGTTATAGGTCGGGCGGGTACGGCTACACCTTC.

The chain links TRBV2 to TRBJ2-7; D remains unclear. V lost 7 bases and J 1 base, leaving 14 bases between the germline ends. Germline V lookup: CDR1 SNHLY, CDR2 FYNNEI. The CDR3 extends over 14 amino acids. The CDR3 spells CASTTTSRSYEQYF. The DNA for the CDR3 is TGTGCCAGCACAACGACATCCCGGTCCTACGAGCAGTACTTC. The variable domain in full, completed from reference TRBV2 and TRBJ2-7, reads EPEVTQTPSHQVTQMGQEVILRCVPISNHLYFYWYRQILGQKVEFLVSFYNNEISEKSEIFDDQFSVERPDGSNFTLKIRSTKLEDSAMYFCASTTTSRSYEQYFGPGTRLTVT.

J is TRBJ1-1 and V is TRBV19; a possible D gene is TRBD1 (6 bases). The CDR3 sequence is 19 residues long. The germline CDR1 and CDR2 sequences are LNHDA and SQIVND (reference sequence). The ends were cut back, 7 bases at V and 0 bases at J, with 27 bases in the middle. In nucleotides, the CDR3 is TGTGCCAGTATTGGGGAAGTACAAATGCAGGGGATTATGAACACTGAAGCTTTCTTT. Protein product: CASIGEVQMQGIMNTEAFF.

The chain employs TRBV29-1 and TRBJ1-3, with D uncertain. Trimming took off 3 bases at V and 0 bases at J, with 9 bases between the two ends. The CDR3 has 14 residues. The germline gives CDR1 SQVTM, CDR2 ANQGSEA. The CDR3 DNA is TGCAGCGTTGATGGCGGAAACTCTGGAAACACCATATATTTT. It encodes CSVDGGNSGNTIYF.

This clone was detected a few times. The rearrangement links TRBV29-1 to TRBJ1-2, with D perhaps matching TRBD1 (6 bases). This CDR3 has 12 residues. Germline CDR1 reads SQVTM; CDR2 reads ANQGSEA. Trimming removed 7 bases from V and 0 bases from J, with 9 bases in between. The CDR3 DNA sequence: TGCAGCGCGGGACACCCTAACTATGGCTACACCTTC. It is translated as CSAGHPNYGYTF. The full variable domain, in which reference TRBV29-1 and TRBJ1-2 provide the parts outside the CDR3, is SAVISQKPSRDICQRGTSLTIQCQVDSQVTMMFWYRQQPGQSLTLIATANQGSEATYESGFVIDKFPISRPNLTFSTLTVSNMSPEDSSIYLCSAGHPNYGYTFGSGTRLTVV.

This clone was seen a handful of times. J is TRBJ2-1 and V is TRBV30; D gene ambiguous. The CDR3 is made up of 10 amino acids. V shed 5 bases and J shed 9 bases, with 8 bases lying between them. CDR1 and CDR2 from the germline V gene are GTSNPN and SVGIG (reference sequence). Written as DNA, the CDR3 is TGTGCCTGGTCTAGGCTTGAGCAGTTCTTC. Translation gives CAWSRLEQFF. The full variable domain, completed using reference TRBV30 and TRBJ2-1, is SQTIHQWPATLVQPVGSPLSLECTVEGTSNPNLYWYRQAAGRGLQLLFYSVGIGQISSEVPQNLSASRPQDRQFILSSKKLLLSDSGFYLCAWSRLEQFFGPGTRLTVL.

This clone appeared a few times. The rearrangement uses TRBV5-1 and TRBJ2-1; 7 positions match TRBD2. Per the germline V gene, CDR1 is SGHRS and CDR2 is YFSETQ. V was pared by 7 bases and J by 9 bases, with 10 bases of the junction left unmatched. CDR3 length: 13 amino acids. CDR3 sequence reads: CASGQVASGEQFF. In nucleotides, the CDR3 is TGCGCCAGCGGGCAGGTGGCTAGCGGTGAGCAGTTCTTC. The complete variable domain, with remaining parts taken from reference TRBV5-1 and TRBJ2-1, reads KAGVTQTPRYLIKTRGQQVTLSCSPISGHRSVSWYQQTPGQGLQFLFEYFSETQRNKGNFPGRFSGRQFSNSRSEMNVSTLELGDSALYLCASGQVASGEQFFGPGTRLTVL.

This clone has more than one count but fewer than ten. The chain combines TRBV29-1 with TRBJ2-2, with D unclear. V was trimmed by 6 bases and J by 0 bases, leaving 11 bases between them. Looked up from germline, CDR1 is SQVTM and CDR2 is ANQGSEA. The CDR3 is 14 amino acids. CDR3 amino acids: CSVGQDSNTGELFF. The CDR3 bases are TGCAGCGTCGGCCAAGACTCGAACACCGGGGAGCTGTTTTTT.

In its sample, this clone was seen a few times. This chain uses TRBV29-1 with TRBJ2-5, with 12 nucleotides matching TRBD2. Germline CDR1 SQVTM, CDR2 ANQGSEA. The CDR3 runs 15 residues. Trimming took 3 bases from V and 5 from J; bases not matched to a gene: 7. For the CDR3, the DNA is TGCAGCGTTGACGCACTAGCGGGAGGAGGTGAGACCCAGTACTTC. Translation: CSVDALAGGGETQYF.

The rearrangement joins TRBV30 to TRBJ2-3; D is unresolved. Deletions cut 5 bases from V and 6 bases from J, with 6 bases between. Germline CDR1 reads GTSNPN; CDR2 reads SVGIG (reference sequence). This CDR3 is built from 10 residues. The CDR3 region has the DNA TGTGCCTGGGGGCGGGATACGCAGTATTTT. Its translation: CAWGRDTQYF.

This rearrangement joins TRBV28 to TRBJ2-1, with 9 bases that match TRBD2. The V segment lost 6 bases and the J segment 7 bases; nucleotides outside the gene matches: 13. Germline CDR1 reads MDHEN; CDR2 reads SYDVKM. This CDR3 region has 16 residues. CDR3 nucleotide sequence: TGTGCCAGCAGCTCCTTAGCGGGAGCGCCTAGGAATGAGCAGTTCTTC. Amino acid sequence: CASSSLAGAPRNEQFF.

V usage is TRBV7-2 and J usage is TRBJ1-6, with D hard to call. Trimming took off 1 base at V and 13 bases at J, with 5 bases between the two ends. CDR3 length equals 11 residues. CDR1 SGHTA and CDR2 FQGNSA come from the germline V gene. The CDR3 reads CASSLGPPLHF. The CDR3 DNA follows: TGTGCCAGCAGCTTAGGGCCCCCCCTCCACTTT.

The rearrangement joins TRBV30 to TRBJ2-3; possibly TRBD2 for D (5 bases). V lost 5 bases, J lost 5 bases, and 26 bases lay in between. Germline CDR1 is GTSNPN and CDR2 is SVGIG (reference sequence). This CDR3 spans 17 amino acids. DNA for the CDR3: TGTGCCTGGTCAATTGCCGGACTGCGTAACTTGAGAGATACGCAGTATTTT. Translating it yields CAWSIAGLRNLRDTQYF.

CDR3 sequence: CASSRTGSTKNIQYF. The CDR3 coding sequence is TGTGCCAGCAGTCGGACAGGGAGTACCAAAAACATTCAGTACTTC. This chain links TRBV14 with TRBJ2-4; 8 bases match TRBD1. This CDR3 spans 15 amino acids. The J segment lost 2 bases and the V segment lost 6 bases, leaving 6 bases of the junction unmatched. Germline V lookup: CDR1 SGHDN, CDR2 FVKESK.

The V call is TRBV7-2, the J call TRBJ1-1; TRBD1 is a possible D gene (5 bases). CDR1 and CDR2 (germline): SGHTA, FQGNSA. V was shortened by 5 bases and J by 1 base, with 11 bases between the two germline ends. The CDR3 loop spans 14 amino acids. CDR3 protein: CASSPQGGNTEAFF. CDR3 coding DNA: TGTGCCAGCAGCCCCCAGGGAGGGAACACTGAAGCTTTCTTT.

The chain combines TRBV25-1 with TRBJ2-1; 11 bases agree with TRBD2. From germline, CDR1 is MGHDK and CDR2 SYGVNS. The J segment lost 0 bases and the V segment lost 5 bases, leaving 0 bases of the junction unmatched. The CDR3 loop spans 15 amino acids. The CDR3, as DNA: TGTGCCAGCAGTCTAGCGGGAGGCTCCTACAATGAGCAGTTCTTC. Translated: CASSLAGGSYNEQFF.

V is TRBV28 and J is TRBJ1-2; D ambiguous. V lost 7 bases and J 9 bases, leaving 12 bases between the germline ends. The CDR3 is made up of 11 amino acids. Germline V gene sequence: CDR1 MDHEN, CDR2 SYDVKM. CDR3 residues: CASTSRWSYTF. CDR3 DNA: TGTGCCAGCACCTCTAGATGGAGCTACACCTTC.

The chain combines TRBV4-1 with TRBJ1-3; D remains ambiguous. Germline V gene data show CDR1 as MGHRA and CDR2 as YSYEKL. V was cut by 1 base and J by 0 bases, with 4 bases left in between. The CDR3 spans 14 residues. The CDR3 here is CASSQGHSGNTIYF. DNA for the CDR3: TGCGCCAGCAGCCAAGGACACTCTGGAAACACCATATATTTT.

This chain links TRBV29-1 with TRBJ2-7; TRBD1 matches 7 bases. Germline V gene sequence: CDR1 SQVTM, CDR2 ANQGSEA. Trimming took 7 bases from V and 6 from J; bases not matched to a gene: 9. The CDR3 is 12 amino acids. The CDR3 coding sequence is TGCAGCGGCCGACAGGGCATTCGCGAGCAGTACTTC. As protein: CSGRQGIREQYF.

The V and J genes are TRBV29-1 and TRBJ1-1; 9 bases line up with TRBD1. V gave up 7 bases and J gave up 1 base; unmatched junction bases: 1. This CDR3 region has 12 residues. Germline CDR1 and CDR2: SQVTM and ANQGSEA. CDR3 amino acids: CSADRGNTEAFF. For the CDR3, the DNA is TGCAGCGCGGACAGGGGGAACACTGAAGCTTTCTTT.

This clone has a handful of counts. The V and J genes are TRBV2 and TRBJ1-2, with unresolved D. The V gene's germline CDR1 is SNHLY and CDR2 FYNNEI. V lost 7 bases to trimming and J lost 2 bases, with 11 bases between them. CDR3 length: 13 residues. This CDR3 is CASIRTPNYGYTF. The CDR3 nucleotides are TGTGCCAGCATCCGGACCCCAAACTATGGCTACACCTTC.

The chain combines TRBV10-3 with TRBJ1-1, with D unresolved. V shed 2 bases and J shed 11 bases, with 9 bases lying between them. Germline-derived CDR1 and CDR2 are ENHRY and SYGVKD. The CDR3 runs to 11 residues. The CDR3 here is CAISEGVSAFF. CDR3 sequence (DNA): TGTGCCATCAGTGAGGGGGTATCCGCTTTCTTT.

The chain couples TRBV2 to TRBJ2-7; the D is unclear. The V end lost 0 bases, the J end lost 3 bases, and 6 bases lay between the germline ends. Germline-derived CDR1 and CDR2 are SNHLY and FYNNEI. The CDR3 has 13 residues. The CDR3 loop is CASSEALGYEQYF. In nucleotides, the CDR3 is TGTGCCAGCAGTGAAGCTTTGGGCTACGAGCAGTACTTC.

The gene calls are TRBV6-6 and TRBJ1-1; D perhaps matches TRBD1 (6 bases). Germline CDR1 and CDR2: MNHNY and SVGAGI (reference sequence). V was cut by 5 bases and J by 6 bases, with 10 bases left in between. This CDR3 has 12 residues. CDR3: CASSRQDPEAFF. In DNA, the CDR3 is TGTGCCAGCAGTAGACAGGATCCTGAAGCTTTCTTT.

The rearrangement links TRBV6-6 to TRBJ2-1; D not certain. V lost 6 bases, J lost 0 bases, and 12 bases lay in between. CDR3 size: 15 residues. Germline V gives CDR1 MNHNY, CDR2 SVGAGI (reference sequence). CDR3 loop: CASSPPRSSYNEQFF. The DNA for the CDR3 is TGTGCCAGCAGCCCGCCCCGGAGCTCCTACAATGAGCAGTTCTTC.